This T cell receptor beta chain stems from a study of cytomegalovirus exposure and HLA in healthy donors (dated by TCRdb to the late 2010s). Context from the whole study: An earlier analysis of roughly 500 of the donors reported around 280 Gb of sequence data and 95 million to 140 million unique TCR beta sequences obtained from about 180 million T cells. Roughly 300 gigabases of sequencing data and around 80 million unique TCR sequences made up an early release that covered about 640 HLA-typed donors. Of the approximately 370 genotyped donors, more than 75% were placed in the genetic ancestry cluster associated with self-reported Caucasian donors. The study was designed to test whether signatures of past pathogen exposure could be identified by cataloging public T cell receptors. The study profiled the T cell repertoires of 550 to 700 subjects by immunosequencing and related them to cytomegalovirus serostatus. Along with the roughly 610-subject first cohort, a separate validation cohort of over a hundred different subjects was used. High-throughput TCR immunosequencing, statistical association of individual TCRs with disease status, and machine learning were combined to predict cytomegalovirus infection status. In a later analysis, previously published TCR beta repertoires from more than 500 donors were re-analyzed and high-resolution HLA genotyping was added so that TCR occurrence patterns could be studied. Rather than drawing on any new phenotypic data, the later analysis identified candidate immune exposures from TCR beta sequences and the way those sequences occurred across donors. An earlier analysis of 587 of the donors used high-throughput TCR beta sequencing to judge whether each TCR beta V gene segment behaved as functional or pseudogenic. Donor age, sex, ethnicity and CMV serostatus were compiled alongside the repertoire data. A later genetic analysis used genome-wide SNP genotypes for about 65% of the roughly 700 donors, treating that subset as a discovery cohort. Every repertoire in the discovery cohort had been generated on one and the same sequencing platform. HLA typing included class I and class II loci at four-digit resolution. The number of donors typed differed by locus, with roughly 620-640 for A, B, C, DRB1 and DQB1, 522 for DQA1, about 610 for DPA1, and approximately 470 for DPB1. Several DR-DQ haplotypes were treated as single units for association and clustering because of strong linkage in the cohort. Across 398 genotyped donors of the cohort, an average of about 200,000 unique TCR beta nucleotide sequences per donor were sequenced, and around 19% of those sequences were non-productive.

Library creation used the immunoSEQ multiplex PCR assay. A mixture of 60 forward primers for TCR Vbeta segments and 13 reverse primers for TCR Jbeta segments was used in the multiplex PCR. Amplification of the CDR3 region of rearranged TCR beta genes was performed with a multiplex PCR assay on genomic DNA. Amplified TCR beta libraries were sequenced as 87-base-pair reads on the Illumina HiSeq System. On the study's bioinformatics: In a later analysis, some 80 million unique TCR beta chains were counted across the 650 to 700 repertoires, and roughly 10 million of these chains were shared by at least two donors. Raw reads were error-corrected and collapsed into unique sequences by a nearest-neighbor algorithm in which closely related sequences were merged to remove PCR and sequencing errors. To assign V, D and J gene segments, CDR3 sequences were aligned to IMGT reference sequences. For a sequence to be retained, at least a six-nucleotide match to both a V gene segment and a J gene segment was required. Rearrangements were called productive when the CDR3 lacked stop codons and stayed in frame with V and J; all others were non-productive. CDR3 was defined by IMGT convention, running from the second conserved V-encoded cysteine to the conserved J-encoded phenylalanine. The earlier analysis of about 620 of the donors excluded sequences that lacked an unambiguous match to a single V gene segment. An earlier analysis of a few hundred of the donors called V segments functional above 56.7% productive rearrangements and segregating when the between-donor standard deviation exceeded 5%. A statistical classification framework was built to diagnose cytomegalovirus status from the catalog of TCR beta chain sequences. In a later analysis, TCR nucleotide sequences were compared against IMGT/GENE-DB human TR gene sequences so that V and J genes could be assigned. A later analysis assigned CDR3 sequences and most-parsimonious VDJ recombination scenarios with the TCRdist pipeline. A later analysis defined each TCR beta chain by its CDR3 amino acid sequence plus V-gene family, and excluded reads lacking a unique V-gene family. As a way to deal with suspected cross-contamination and a sequencing artifact, a later analysis dropped hundreds of nucleotide sequences that were highly shared and had low generation probability. For each public chain, a later analysis derived a clonal expansion index from normalized ranks of inferred template counts within each repertoire. A later analysis computed generation probabilities with a VDJ recombination model fitted to out-of-frame rearrangements, and checked the results against IGoR. In a later analysis, hypergeometric tests were used to score TCR-TCR, TCR-HLA and TCR-CMV co-occurrence, with a repertoire-size bias correction applied to TCR pairs. A later analysis estimated false discovery rates by permuting HLA or CMV assignments 20 times. In a later analysis, co-occurring TCRs were grouped using DBSCAN, with TCRdist sequence similarity added in when clustering inside HLA-allele-positive subsets. Co-occurrence clustering excluded repertoires with fewer than 30,000 or more than 120,000 public chains, plus five with anomalous nucleotide sharing. Imported from immuneACCESS, the table was reduced by TCRdb to in-frame sequences with V and J called. These copies leave out some clones; in studies compared against another copy, an unresolved V gene accounts for under half, and the cause of the remainder is not known. From that table come the V and J calls and clone size; the DNA was used to work out D and trimming. This sample holds over 120,000 clones; 65% to 90% were observed only once. Roughly 2.9% of the sample rests with the top ten.

V and J lose 6 bases and 6 bases, and a span of 12 bases separates them. The CDR3 has 12 amino acids, counting the end cysteine and phenylalanine. The CDR3 DNA has 36 bases and is translated from base 1. CDR1 and CDR2 (MNHEY, SVGAGI) derive from the germline V gene. This clone was counted a few times. It has no known antigen specificity. Base qualities were left out, and no much larger clone turns up one base away. On the study overall, not on this receptor specifically: Compared with equally common non-associated chains, HLA-associated TCR beta chains in a later analysis were more clonally expanded and had lower generation probabilities. Compared with the approximately 600-donor mean, donors in an Asian-associated ancestry cluster had fewer N-insertions in productive TCRs, according to a later genetic analysis. A later analysis associated 17,000 or so TCR beta sequences with specific HLA alleles at a false discovery rate of 0.05. Most TCR sequences were observed very rarely across donors, whereas some public TCRs were present in many individuals. In a later analysis, most CMV-associated TCR beta chains were found to appear HLA-restricted, with HLA associations seemingly driven largely by CMV exposure. Because HLA typing was unavailable for some donors at each locus, only the typed subset was used in association tests. Some IMGT-functional V segments, including TRBV6-2 and TRBV6-3, could not be told apart with the 87-base-pair reads, so those segments were excluded. When HLA alleles, especially DR and DQ, strongly co-occurred, TCR associations were difficult to assign to individual alleles. Approximately 18 rarely observed V segments, including chromosome 9 orphons, were excluded from the earlier analysis of approximately 600 of the donors because counts were too low. In a later analysis, TCR association rates were found to vary across HLA loci, with the most associated TCRs seen for DRB1 alleles and the fewest for HLA-C alleles. Cytomegalovirus status was reported to be diagnosed by the classifier with high specificity and sensitivity in both the original and validation cohorts. A later analysis reported that several top co-occurrence clusters appeared linked to parvovirus B19, influenza, CMV and Epstein-Barr virus. CMV serostatus was the only immune exposure information available for the cohort. A few of the identified cytomegalovirus-associated TCR beta chains were confirmed in vitro to be specific for cytomegalovirus antigens. Linkage disequilibrium might explain the correlated functional status among segregating V segments, but an unknown experimental factor could not be excluded. An association between a missense DCLRE1C variant and V-gene and J-gene trimming of TCR beta chains was found in a later genetic analysis and replicated in an independent cohort. In this cohort, only TCR beta chains were sequenced, and detectable features were limited by the absence of alpha or paired-chain data. An earlier analysis of approximately 530 of the donors showed that most TCR beta V segments appeared in productive rearrangements either about 90% or about 30% of the time, which broadly matched IMGT annotations. In the study, some 180 TCR beta chains were listed as associated with cytomegalovirus. The sequencing pipeline was judged likely to have produced a cluster of highly shared sequence variants as a technical artifact. The authors suggested that the approach could potentially be generalized to other disease states and immunological phenotypes. The presence/absence analyses assumed that sequencing depth was roughly uniform across donors, and that assumption may not be true. A further reported finding was that TCR beta sequences accurately predicted the HLA-A and HLA-B alleles for most subjects in the first cohort.

The cohort consisted of approximately 690 healthy bone marrow donors. At the time of sampling, every cohort member was nominally healthy, though immune exposures that went unrecorded were likely present. The donor was CMV seronegative and was included in the group of a few hundred seronegative cohort members. A peripheral blood sample was collected from each donor, and TCR beta sequencing was performed on peripheral blood mononuclear cells. The Qiagen DNeasy Blood Extraction Kit was used to extract genomic DNA from the blood cell samples. The chain uses TRBV6-5 and TRBJ2-7; 6 matching bases give a weak D call of TRBD1. The TCR comes from a woman between 25 and 40 years old in good health and CMV-seronegative. Sequenced: PBMCs. The bases are TGTGCCAGCAGCAGGCGAGGGGGCGAGCAGTACTTC. The resulting protein is CASSRRGGEQYF.